Below are 32 T cell receptor beta chains sequenced from a single sample in a study of molecular identifiers for immune sequencing clone quantification. TCRdb ran MiXCR on the PCR reads and lists one entry per CDR3 protein. Of over 600,000 distinct CDR3 sequences listed, about 20% are singletons. What was sequenced was naive CD8+ T cells from blood, with Jurkat cell RNA spiked in. The subset denotes: FACS-sorted CD8+CD4-CCR7+CD45RA+ naive T cells. All receptors derive from a human donor in good health. Some libraries in this study had Jurkat cell RNA spiked in.

In regard to this clonotype: A much larger clone sits a single nucleotide away, making a read error possible. The chain has TRBV4-3 and TRBJ2-3, with D maybe TRBD1 (6 bases). V was trimmed by 1 base and J by 0 bases, leaving 17 bases between them. Germline V gene lookup returns CDR1 LGHNA and CDR2 YSLEER. This CDR3 spans 18 amino acids. CDR3 sequence reads: CASSQVMILGASTDTQYF. The CDR3 coding sequence is TGCGCCAGCAGCCAAGTTATGATACTGGGGGCAAGCACAGATACGCAGTATTTT.

This clonotype was detected many times. The chain carries TRBV4-3 and TRBJ2-1; the match to TRBD2 covers 11 bases. The CDR3 spans 17 residues. J was trimmed by 8 bases and V by 3 bases; bases with no gene match: 12. Germline V CDR1 and CDR2: LGHNA, YSLEER. The CDR3 protein is CASSQGVAGGPGDEQFF. CDR3 in DNA: TGCGCCAGCAGCCAGGGGGTAGCGGGAGGGCCAGGTGATGAGCAGTTCTTC.

This clonotype came up many times. The rearrangement joins TRBV19 to TRBJ1-5; no clear D. CDR1 is LNHDA, CDR2 SQIVND, per germline (reference sequence). This CDR3 has 14 amino acids. Trimming stripped 5 bases from V and 4 bases from J, with 12 bases between. The CDR3 nucleotides read TGTGCCAGTAGTCTTCTGTGGGGTAATCAGCCCCAGCATTTT. This sequence encodes CASSLLWGNQPQHF.

This clonotype appeared a few times. J is TRBJ2-7 and V is TRBV30; tentatively, D is TRBD2 (5 bases). Trimming shortened V by 1 base and J by 4 bases, and 14 bases separated the two germline ends. CDR1 GTSNPN and CDR2 SVGIG come from the germline V gene (reference sequence). This CDR3 contains 14 residues. The DNA for the CDR3 is TGTGCCTGGAGTGGAACCACTAGATGGTACGAGCAGTACTTC. It yields the protein CAWSGTTRWYEQYF.

Of note for this clonotype: A much more abundant neighbour one base away suggests this may be a read error. V and J are TRBV12-5 and TRBJ2-7; D remains unclear. Between the trimmed V and J ends, which lost 1 base and 5 bases, there was a span of 9 bases. Per germline, CDR1 LGHNT and CDR2 FRNRAP. This CDR3 is 13 amino acids long. For the CDR3, the DNA is TGTGCTAGTGGTTTGGGGGGTACCCACGAGCAGTACTTC. Protein product: CASGLGGTHEQYF.

The chain has TRBV6-2 or TRBV6-3 and TRBJ2-7; 9 nucleotides agree with TRBD1. From germline, CDR1 is MNHEY and CDR2 SVGEGT. The CDR3 consists of 15 residues. V shed 6 bases and J 4 bases; nucleotides not matched to a gene: 10. The CDR3 sequence: CASRILPGQGYEQYF. The CDR3 DNA sequence: TGTGCCAGCAGAATCCTGCCGGGACAGGGATACGAGCAGTACTTC.

This clonotype was picked up a small number of times. Since a much larger clone is just one base distant, this may be a read error. V usage is TRBV20-1 and J usage is TRBJ2-5, with 7 bases matching TRBD2. This CDR3 has 14 amino acids. Germline V gene lookup returns CDR1 DFQATT and CDR2 SNEGSKA (reference sequence). CDR3 in amino acids: CGARELAEPGTQYF. The CDR3 DNA reads TGCGGTGCTAGAGAGCTAGCGGAGCCTGGGACCCAGTACTTC.

This clonotype came up many times. The chain employs TRBV14 and TRBJ2-7; 14 bases agree with TRBD2. Unmatched junction bases numbered 6, after V lost 4 bases and J lost 7 bases. The CDR3 has 15 amino acids. Germline V gene data show CDR1 as SGHDN and CDR2 as FVKESK. Here the CDR3 DNA reads TGTGCCAGCAGCCCTAGACTAGCGGGAGGGCAGGAGCAGTACTTC. Translation: CASSPRLAGGQEQYF. Based on the CDR3 plus reference TRBV14 and TRBJ2-7, the full variable domain is EAGVTQFPSHSVIEKGQTVTLRCDPISGHDNLYWYRRVMGKEIKFLLHFVKESKQDESGMPNNRFLAERTGGTYSTLKVQPAELEDSGVYFCASSPRLAGGQEQYFGPGTRLTVT.

Regarding this clonotype: This may stem from a read error, because a much larger clone lies one nucleotide away. The chain uses TRBV7-8 and TRBJ1-6; no clear D. CDR3 size: 15 residues. Germline CDR1 SGHVS, CDR2 FQNEAQ. The CDR3 region is CASSPIWGINSLLHF. Written as DNA, the CDR3 is TGTGCCAGCAGCCCAATTTGGGGTATTAATTCACTCCTCCACTTT.

The sample holds many counts of this clonotype. This chain uses TRBV4-1 with TRBJ2-4; 7 bases align to TRBD1. Germline assignment: CDR1 MGHRA and CDR2 YSYEKL. The CDR3 totals 15 residues. After removal of 5 bases from V and 0 bases from J, the junction contained 4 bases not matched to a gene. In DNA form, the CDR3 reads TGCGCCAGCAGCTTCGACAGGGTAGCCAAAAACATTCAGTACTTC. Amino acid sequence: CASSFDRVAKNIQYF.

Points on this clonotype: One base away lies a much larger clone, so this may be a sequencing read error. This chain links TRBV6-6 with TRBJ2-7, with unresolved D. Trimming stripped 2 bases from V and 0 bases from J, with 8 bases between. CDR3 length equals 14 residues. Germline values: CDR1 MNHNY, CDR2 SVGAGI (reference sequence). The DNA of the CDR3 is TGTGCCAGCAGTTACCCGGCCAGCTCCTACGAGCAGTACTTC. It translates to CASSYPASSYEQYF.

This clonotype was picked up a small number of times. The rearrangement joins TRBV28 to TRBJ2-2; D could derive from TRBD1 or TRBD2 (5 bases each). The CDR3 runs 15 residues. Germline assignment: CDR1 MDHEN and CDR2 SYDVKM. Trimming took off 7 bases at V and 3 bases at J, with 15 bases between the two ends. Here the CDR3 DNA reads TGTGCCAGCACGTCACCAGGGACCCACACCGGGGAGCTGTTTTTT. Translating it yields CASTSPGTHTGELFF.

The sample holds one count of this clonotype. This may arise from a read error, as a much more abundant clone is one base away. The chain uses TRBV6-5 and TRBJ1-3; D remains ambiguous. This CDR3 region has 16 residues. CDR1 and CDR2 (germline): MNHEY, SVGAGI. The CDR3 reads CASSYSRTDSGDTIYF. CDR3 bases: TGTGCCAGCAGTTACTCTAGGACGGACTCTGGAGACACCATATATTTT.

V usage is TRBV4-3 and J usage is TRBJ2-5; D not certain. This CDR3 contains 15 residues. V lost 4 bases and J 4 bases, leaving 16 bases between the germline ends. The germline gives CDR1 LGHNA, CDR2 YSLEER. Written as DNA, the CDR3 is TGCGCCAGCAGCCCCCGGGCCAGATCGGGAGAGACCCAGTACTTC. Protein product: CASSPRARSGETQYF.

This clonotype was seen many times. V is TRBV7-9 and J is TRBJ1-1; D is perhaps TRBD1 (6 bases). Trimming took off 1 base at V and 1 base at J, with 10 bases between the two ends. CDR3 length: 15 amino acids. Germline CDR1 is SEHNR and CDR2 is FQNEAQ (reference sequence). The CDR3 spells CASSLGGGQNTEAFF. CDR3 DNA: TGTGCCAGCAGCTTAGGTGGGGGACAGAACACTGAAGCTTTCTTT.

This clonotype appeared many times. The genes are TRBV12-3 or TRBV12-4 and TRBJ1-1, with D possibly being TRBD1 (5 bases). The CDR3 covers 14 residues. V shed 3 bases and J shed 7 bases, with 15 bases lying between them. The DNA for the CDR3 is TGTGCCAGCAGTTTGCGGGACGGAATTGGTGAAGCTTTCTTT. Its protein product is CASSLRDGIGEAFF.

The rearrangement links TRBV20-1 to TRBJ2-1, with a weak D call TRBD2 (5 bases). Per germline, CDR1 DFQATT and CDR2 SNEGSKA (reference sequence). The V end lost 6 bases, the J end lost 0 bases, and 15 bases lay between the germline ends. The length of the CDR3 is 15 residues. The CDR3 is CSAKLLVDSYNEQFF. The CDR3 bases are TGCAGTGCCAAACTACTAGTAGACTCCTACAATGAGCAGTTCTTC.

This clonotype was seen repeatedly, ten times or more. The chain links TRBV7-2 to TRBJ1-1; 7 bases are a match to TRBD1. The CDR3 runs to 22 residues. Trimming cost V 1 base and J 1 base; bases outside gene matches: 24. Looked up from germline, CDR1 is SGHTA and CDR2 is FQGNSA. In nucleotides, the CDR3 is TGTGCCAGCAGCTTAGGGGGGGTGAGATTTTGGTCGGCGACAGGGCCGAACACTGAAGCTTTCTTT. Its protein product is CASSLGGVRFWSATGPNTEAFF.

This clonotype was observed many times. V gene TRBV29-1 combines with J gene TRBJ2-7; 9 bases are shared with TRBD1. CDR3 size: 13 residues. CDR1 SQVTM and CDR2 ANQGSEA come from the germline V gene. V was pared by 5 bases and J by 3 bases, with 5 bases of the junction left unmatched. This CDR3 is CSVYTGGGYEQYF. Written as DNA, the CDR3 is TGCAGCGTTTACACAGGGGGCGGCTACGAGCAGTACTTC.

This clonotype was detected many times. The chain couples TRBV7-9 to TRBJ1-3; D is uncertain. With 3 bases removed from V and 0 bases from J, the gap between germline ends came to 9 bases. Per germline, CDR1 SEHNR and CDR2 FQNEAQ (reference sequence). The CDR3 has 15 residues. The CDR3 DNA reads TGTGCCAGCAGCTTTGTAGGGAGCTCTGGAAACACCATATATTTT. This translates into CASSFVGSSGNTIYF.

Comments on this clonotype: A much larger clone lies one base from this, so it may be a read error. The V gene is TRBV13, the J gene TRBJ1-6; unclear D gene. V was cut by 8 bases and J by 0 bases, with 11 bases left in between. Germline CDR1 reads PRHDT; CDR2 reads FYEKMQ (reference sequence). There are 15 residues in the CDR3. In DNA form, the CDR3 reads TGTGCCAGCGGCTATGACAACTCCTATAATTCACCCCTCCACTTT. It codes for CASGYDNSYNSPLHF.

Many counts were recorded for this clonotype. The V and J genes are TRBV6-2 or TRBV6-3 and TRBJ1-1; tentative D call: TRBD1 (6 bases). CDR3 length equals 18 residues. From germline, CDR1 is MNHEY and CDR2 SVGEGT. The V end was cut by 2 bases, the J end by 0 bases, with 19 bases between. CDR3 loop: CASSYPTGFIALNTEAFF. Written as DNA, the CDR3 is TGTGCCAGCAGTTACCCGACAGGATTCATAGCATTGAACACTGAAGCTTTCTTT.

The V call is TRBV20-1, the J call TRBJ2-7, with a weak D call TRBD2 (7 bases). V lost 5 bases, J lost 1 base, and 18 bases lay in between. The CDR3 has 15 amino acids. Germline lookup yields CDR1 DFQATT and CDR2 SNEGSKA (reference sequence). The CDR3 is CSARTGGGLSYEQYF. CDR3 bases: TGCAGTGCTCGGACTGGCGGGGGCCTTTCCTACGAGCAGTACTTC.

J is TRBJ2-7 and V is TRBV3-1; 8 bases are a match to TRBD2. The CDR3 length is 15 residues. The V segment lost 1 base and the J segment 6 bases; nucleotides outside the gene matches: 8. Germline V gene data show CDR1 as LGHDT and CDR2 as YNNKEL (reference sequence). The CDR3 spells CASSQVPAGVGEQYF. CDR3 sequence (DNA): TGTGCCAGCAGCCAAGTTCCAGCGGGAGTAGGCGAGCAGTACTTC.

Concerning this clonotype: A much bigger clone sits one base away, suggesting this may be a read error. V usage is TRBV11-2 and J usage is TRBJ2-7; D is possibly TRBD1 (6 bases). Germline V gene lookup returns CDR1 SGHAT and CDR2 FQNNGV. The CDR3 covers 16 residues. For the CDR3, the DNA is TGTGCCAGCAGCTTAGGGGGAGTGGACAGCTCCTGCGAGCAGTACTTC. As protein: CASSLGGVDSSCEQYF.

This clonotype occurred many times. This chain links TRBV12-3 or TRBV12-4 with TRBJ2-1, with 14 bases fitting TRBD2. This CDR3 has 19 amino acids. Losses at the gene ends were 3 bases for V and 7 bases for J; bases not matched to a gene: 14. The CDR3 DNA sequence: TGTGCCAGCAGTTTTAGTCTGGGACTAGCGGGAGTGGGTGCGAATGAGCAGTTCTTC. It translates to CASSFSLGLAGVGANEQFF.

This clonotype occurred many times. CDR3 amino acids: CASIGGGEQFF. The CDR3 region has the DNA TGTGCCAGCATCGGGGGAGGCGAGCAGTTCTTC. The chain links TRBV6-2 or TRBV6-3 to TRBJ2-1; perhaps TRBD2 as D (6 bases). This CDR3 contains 11 residues. Trimming cost V 7 bases and J 10 bases, with 11 bases left between them. CDR1 is MNHEY, CDR2 SVGEGT, per germline.

In this sample, this clonotype turned up many times. V is TRBV20-1 and J is TRBJ2-7; a possible D gene is TRBD1 (5 bases). Per germline, CDR1 DFQATT and CDR2 SNEGSKA (reference sequence). The CDR3 covers 13 residues. CDR3 protein: CSEQERLSYEQYF. CDR3 DNA sequence: TGCAGCGAACAGGAGCGCCTCTCCTACGAGCAGTACTTC.

This clonotype was seen at least ten times. The rearrangement uses TRBV7-2 and TRBJ1-1; perhaps TRBD1 as D (6 bases). Trimming took off 1 base at V and 4 bases at J, with 13 bases between the two ends. The CDR3 is made up of 15 amino acids. Germline-derived CDR1 and CDR2 are SGHTA and FQGNSA. CDR3 DNA sequence: TGTGCCAGCAGCTTAGTACGGGGGGCTAGCACTGAAGCTTTCTTT. Translated, it gives CASSLVRGASTEAFF.

The rearrangement joins TRBV20-1 to TRBJ2-1; 7 bases match TRBD2. Germline CDR1 is DFQATT and CDR2 is SNEGSKA (reference sequence). The CDR3 totals 16 residues. J was trimmed by 9 bases and V by 0 bases; bases with no gene match: 14. The CDR3: CSARDFPQEGGIEQFF. The CDR3 coding sequence is TGCAGTGCTAGAGATTTCCCTCAGGAGGGAGGGATTGAGCAGTTCTTC.

This clonotype was found a few times. The chain uses TRBV28 and TRBJ2-7; 11 positions agree with TRBD1. The germline CDR1 and CDR2 sequences are MDHEN and SYDVKM. With V trimmed by 5 bases and J by 6 bases, 9 bases remained unmatched. This CDR3 is 15 amino acids long. The CDR3 loop is CASSPTGTGGFEQYF. Here the CDR3 DNA reads TGTGCCAGCAGTCCTACCGGGACAGGGGGTTTCGAGCAGTACTTC.

This clonotype was counted at least ten times. The chain joins TRBV5-4 to TRBJ1-1, with D possibly being TRBD1 (5 bases). Trimming took off 0 bases at V and 7 bases at J, with 10 bases between the two ends. CDR1 and CDR2 (germline): SGHNT, YYREEE (reference sequence). The CDR3 loop spans 13 amino acids. CDR3 DNA: TGTGCCAGCAGCTTGGGACAGATGAATGAAGCTTTCTTT. This sequence encodes CASSLGQMNEAFF.